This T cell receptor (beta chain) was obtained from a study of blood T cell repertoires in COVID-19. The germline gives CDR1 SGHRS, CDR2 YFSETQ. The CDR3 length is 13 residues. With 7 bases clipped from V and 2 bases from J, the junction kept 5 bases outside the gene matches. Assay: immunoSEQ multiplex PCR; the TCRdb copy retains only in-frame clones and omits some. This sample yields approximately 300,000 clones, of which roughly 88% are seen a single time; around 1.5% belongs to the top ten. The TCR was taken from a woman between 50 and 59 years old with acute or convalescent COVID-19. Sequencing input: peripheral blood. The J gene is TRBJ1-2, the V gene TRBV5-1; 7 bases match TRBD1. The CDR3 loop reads CASADRANYGYTF. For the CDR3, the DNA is TGCGCCAGCGCCGACAGGGCGAACTATGGCTACACCTTC.